These 29 T cell receptor beta chains were all obtained from the same sample, sequenced in a study of blood T cell repertoires in COVID-19. Profiled with immunoSEQ multiplex PCR; TCRdb holds only in-frame clones, not every one. Among 150,000 to 200,000 clones listed, roughly 80% were seen once. Sequenced sample: peripheral blood. Every receptor here comes from a man aged 55 to 69 with active or convalescent COVID-19.

The chain combines TRBV7-2 with TRBJ2-6; D is possibly TRBD1 (6 bases). CDR3 size: 15 residues. Trimming removed 8 bases at V and 0 bases at J, with 11 bases between. Germline V gene lookup returns CDR1 SGHTA and CDR2 FQGNSA. CDR3 coding DNA: TGTGCCAGCGCCCAAGGGGGCTCTGGGGCCAACGTCCTGACTTTC. Translating it yields CASAQGGSGANVLTF. Full variable domain (remainder filled in from reference TRBV7-2 and TRBJ2-6): GAGVSQSPSNKVTEKGKDVELRCDPISGHTALYWYRQSLGQGLEFLIYFQGNSAPDKSGLPSDRFSAERTGGSVSTLTIQRTQQEDSAVYLCASAQGGSGANVLTFGAGSRLTVL.

This chain links TRBV14 with TRBJ2-7; the match to TRBD2 covers 8 bases. CDR1 is SGHDN and CDR2 is FVKESK in the germline V gene. The J segment lost 7 bases and the V segment lost 3 bases, leaving 8 bases of the junction unmatched. The CDR3 sequence is 14 residues long. CDR3 residues: CASSQKRESGEQYF. The CDR3 DNA is TGTGCCAGCAGCCAGAAGCGGGAGTCGGGGGAGCAGTACTTC.

The chain links TRBV28 to TRBJ1-2; 7 nucleotides match TRBD1. CDR3 length: 14 amino acids. V lost 6 bases and J lost 1; bases outside the gene matches: 5. Germline values: CDR1 MDHEN, CDR2 SYDVKM. The CDR3 sequence is CASRRTGSNYGYTF. The CDR3 coding sequence is TGTGCCAGCAGACGGACAGGCAGTAACTATGGCTACACCTTC.

The chain uses TRBV2 and TRBJ1-3, with 8 bases that match TRBD1. CDR1 SNHLY and CDR2 FYNNEI come from the germline V gene. Trimming removed 4 bases from V and 5 bases from J; junction bases left unmatched: 1. This CDR3 comprises 13 residues. CDR3 DNA: TGTGCCAGCAGTGGACAGGGGCGAAACACCATATATTTT. Protein sequence: CASSGQGRNTIYF.

The chain combines TRBV18 with TRBJ1-6, with D unclear. Deletions cut 1 base from V and 9 bases from J, with 16 bases between. The V gene's germline CDR1 is KGHSH and CDR2 LQKENI. This CDR3 is built from 16 residues. The CDR3 region has the DNA TGTGCCAGCTCACCACTTGTCGCAGGATCAGTTTCACCCCTCCACTTT. This gives the protein CASSPLVAGSVSPLHF. The variable domain in full, completed from reference TRBV18 and TRBJ1-6, reads NAGVMQNPRHLVRRRGQEARLRCSPMKGHSHVYWYRQLPEEGLKFMVYLQKENIIDESGMPKERFSAEFPKEGPSILRIQQVVRGDSAAYFCASSPLVAGSVSPLHFGNGTRLTVT.

V gene TRBV28 combines with J gene TRBJ2-4; 7 bases match TRBD1. The CDR3 consists of 15 residues. The junction had 13 bases not matched to a gene; V was cut back by 7 bases and J by 7 bases. CDR1 and CDR2 from the germline V gene are MDHEN and SYDVKM. CDR3 in amino acids: CASIGNDRAGNIQYF. The CDR3 DNA is TGTGCCAGCATCGGGAACGACAGGGCAGGGAACATTCAGTACTTC.

As to this clone: Different DNA sequences within this sample yield the same CDR3. The V gene is TRBV27, the J gene TRBJ1-2; D unclear. The CDR3 contains 13 residues. CDR1 is MNHEY and CDR2 is SMNVEV in the germline V gene (reference sequence). V lost 5 bases and J 2 bases, leaving 9 bases between the germline ends. The CDR3 protein is CASSLRENYGYTF. CDR3 in DNA: TGTGCCAGCAGTCTGAGGGAAAACTATGGCTACACCTTC.

The chain uses TRBV19 and TRBJ2-7; 7 positions agree with TRBD2. CDR3 length equals 13 residues. CDR1 LNHDA and CDR2 SQIVND come from the germline V gene (reference sequence). J lost 4 bases, V lost 7 bases, and 7 bases had no gene match. The chain's CDR3 is CASMGRERYEQYF. CDR3 DNA: TGTGCCAGTATGGGGCGGGAGCGGTACGAGCAGTACTTC. The variable domain in full, completed from reference TRBV19 and TRBJ2-7, reads DGGITQSPKYLFRKEGQNVTLSCEQNLNHDAMYWYRQDPGQGLRLIYYSQIVNDFQKGDIAEGYSVSREKKESFPLTVTSAQKNPTAFYLCASMGRERYEQYFGPGTRLTVT.

V is TRBV9 and J is TRBJ2-7; 8 bases fit TRBD2. Germline V gene data show CDR1 as SGDLS and CDR2 as YYNGEE. Unmatched junction bases numbered 13, after V lost 4 bases and J lost 7 bases. The CDR3 length is 15 residues. The CDR3 bases are TGTGCCAGCAGCCCCCAAGCGGGGGCACTTAGGGAGCAGTACTTC. Its protein product is CASSPQAGALREQYF.

This clone was recorded only once. The J gene is TRBJ1-5, the V gene TRBV19, with D unresolved. V was cut by 7 bases and J by 1 base, with 17 bases left in between. Germline CDR1 LNHDA, CDR2 SQIVND (reference sequence). The CDR3 length is 16 residues. The CDR3 sequence is CASNLEGRRSNQPQHF. In DNA, the CDR3 is TGTGCCAGTAATTTGGAGGGAAGAAGAAGCAATCAGCCCCAGCATTTT. Based on the CDR3 plus reference TRBV19 and TRBJ1-5, the full variable domain is DGGITQSPKYLFRKEGQNVTLSCEQNLNHDAMYWYRQDPGQGLRLIYYSQIVNDFQKGDIAEGYSVSREKKESFPLTVTSAQKNPTAFYLCASNLEGRRSNQPQHFGDGTRLSIL.

In its sample, this clone was seen many times. V and J are TRBV5-4 and TRBJ2-2, with TRBD1 matching 10 bases. Germline V gene data show CDR1 as SGHNT and CDR2 as YYREEE (reference sequence). Trimming took 4 bases from V and 3 from J; bases not matched to a gene: 6. The CDR3 covers 16 residues. This chain's CDR3 is CASSLLGTGDTGELFF. CDR3 nucleotides: TGTGCCAGCAGCCTGCTCGGGACAGGGGACACCGGGGAGCTGTTTTTT.

The J gene is TRBJ1-6, the V gene TRBV3-1 (or the pseudogene TRBV3-2); unclear D gene. V dropped 1 base and J dropped 8 bases, with 3 bases sitting between them. This CDR3 has 12 amino acids. Germline V gene data show CDR1 as LGHDT and CDR2 as YNNKEL (reference sequence). The CDR3 spells CASSQGDSPLHF. The CDR3 nucleotides read TGTGCCAGCAGCCAAGGAGATTCACCCCTCCACTTT.

DNA for the CDR3: TGTGCCAGCAGCCCTCGGACTAGCGGGACAGATACGCAGTATTTT. Translating gives CASSPRTSGTDTQYF. V gene TRBV5-4 combines with J gene TRBJ2-3; 11 bases are shared with TRBD2. Germline loops: CDR1 SGHNT, CDR2 YYREEE (reference sequence). The CDR3 runs 15 residues. V lost 4 bases to trimming and J lost 3 bases; unmatched junction nucleotides: 4.

This clone was observed once. This CDR3 reads CASSSRSDTIYF. For the CDR3, the DNA is TGTGCCAGCAGCTCAAGGAGCGACACCATATATTTT. The V and J genes are TRBV7-9 and TRBJ1-3, with unresolved D. Trimming took off 4 bases at V and 8 bases at J, with 9 bases between the two ends. There are 12 residues in the CDR3. Germline CDR1 is SEHNR and CDR2 is FQNEAQ (reference sequence).

The rearrangement joins TRBV7-6 to TRBJ2-1; 12 nucleotides match TRBD2. The V gene's germline CDR1 is SGHVS and CDR2 FNYEAQ. This CDR3 spans 17 amino acids. V shed 5 bases, J shed 3 bases, and the junction held 8 bases outside the gene matches. The CDR3 sequence is CASSPRTSGNLYNEQFF. In nucleotides, the CDR3 is TGTGCCAGCAGCCCCCGGACTAGCGGGAACCTCTACAATGAGCAGTTCTTC.

This rearrangement joins TRBV13 to TRBJ2-2; TRBD2 matches at 7 bases. This CDR3 spans 17 amino acids. Trimming cost V 1 base and J 6 bases; bases outside gene matches: 11. CDR1 and CDR2 from the germline V gene are PRHDT and FYEKMQ (reference sequence). The CDR3: CASSLEPGRGFAGELFF. The CDR3 DNA reads as TGTGCCAGCAGCTTAGAACCAGGGAGGGGTTTCGCCGGGGAGCTGTTTTTT.

V and J are TRBV24-1 and TRBJ2-3, with 8 bases that match TRBD1. The V gene's germline CDR1 is KGHDR and CDR2 SFDVKD. The ends lost 7 bases at V and 8 bases at J; junction bases unmatched: 10. The CDR3 has 14 amino acids. CDR3 sequence: CATRSRDRLSTQYF. CDR3 nucleotides: TGTGCCACCAGAAGCCGGGACAGGCTTTCTACGCAGTATTTT.

Only a few counts were recorded for this clone. The chain is built from TRBV5-5 and TRBJ2-3; tentative D call: TRBD2 (6 bases). Germline V gene lookup returns CDR1 SGHKS and CDR2 YYEKEE (reference sequence). The CDR3 loop spans 12 amino acids. Trimming left V 4 bases short and J 8 bases short, with 11 bases between. The CDR3 DNA is TGTGCCAGCAGCCCCGGGGGTGGTACGCAGTATTTT. It translates to CASSPGGGTQYF.

The chain employs TRBV6-2 or TRBV6-3 and TRBJ1-5, with a weak D call TRBD1 (5 bases). Germline V lookup: CDR1 MNHEY, CDR2 SVGEGT. The CDR3 length is 20 residues. Trimming pared 0 bases from V and 1 base from J, leaving 22 bases between. As DNA, the CDR3 is TGTGCCAGCAGTTACTCGTCGGACCGGGGGGGGGTCATCAGCAATCAGCCCCAGCATTTT. As protein: CASSYSSDRGGVISNQPQHF.

V gene TRBV6-5 combines with J gene TRBJ1-1; D is undetermined. The CDR3 has 11 residues. CDR1 MNHEY and CDR2 SVGAGI come from the germline V gene. V dropped 7 bases and J dropped 8 bases, with 11 bases sitting between them. CDR3 amino acids: CASTASEEAFF. CDR3 bases: TGTGCCAGCACCGCCTCAGAAGAAGCTTTCTTT.

The chain combines TRBV19 with TRBJ1-1; D is unclear. Germline loops: CDR1 LNHDA, CDR2 SQIVND (reference sequence). The CDR3 loop spans 15 amino acids. V was trimmed by 5 bases and J by 0 bases, leaving 13 bases between them. The CDR3 loop is CASSWLAGVNTEAFF. CDR3 DNA: TGTGCCAGTAGTTGGTTGGCAGGCGTGAACACTGAAGCTTTCTTT.

This clone has just one count. The chain carries TRBV15 and TRBJ1-2, with D perhaps matching TRBD1 (6 bases). Per the germline V gene, CDR1 is LNHNV and CDR2 is YYDKDF (reference sequence). V was pared by 3 bases and J by 4 bases, with 9 bases between. The CDR3 consists of 13 residues. In DNA, the CDR3 is TGTGCCACCAGCAGGGACAGAACCTATGGCTACACCTTC. Translating it yields CATSRDRTYGYTF. Complete variable domain (other parts from reference TRBV15 and TRBJ1-2): DAMVIQNPRYQVTQFGKPVTLSCSQTLNHNVMYWYQQKSSQAPKLLFHYYDKDFNNEADTPDNFQSRRPNTSFCFLDIRSPGLGDTAMYLCATSRDRTYGYTFGSGTRLTVV.

This clone showed up just once. The rearrangement joins TRBV29-1 to TRBJ2-7; possible D gene TRBD1, 7 bases. Germline CDR1 SQVTM, CDR2 ANQGSEA. V lost 5 bases, J lost 3 bases, and 11 bases lay in between. CDR3 size: 12 residues. CDR3 residues: CSVRQGGYEQYF. In DNA, the CDR3 is TGCAGCGTTCGGCAGGGGGGCTACGAGCAGTACTTC.

The CDR3 nucleotides read TGTGCTAGTGGTTTGCCCTCGACAGGGATTACCTACGAGCAGTACTTC. Amino acid sequence: CASGLPSTGITYEQYF. This chain connects TRBV12-5 to TRBJ2-7; 7 bases fit TRBD1. The V gene's germline CDR1 is LGHNT and CDR2 FRNRAP. V shed 2 bases, J shed 2 bases, and the junction held 9 bases outside the gene matches. The CDR3 sequence is 16 residues long.

This rearrangement joins TRBV6-5 to TRBJ2-7, with TRBD1 matching over 9 bases. Germline-derived CDR1 and CDR2 are MNHEY and SVGAGI. V was pared by 3 bases and J by 5 bases, with 8 bases of the junction left unmatched. This CDR3 has 15 amino acids. CDR3 nucleotides: TGTGCCAGCAGTTATTCCGGGACAGGGAATGACGAGCAGTACTTC. Its protein product is CASSYSGTGNDEQYF.

The V call is TRBV4-2, the J call TRBJ2-7, with 7 bases identical to TRBD2. Germline CDR1 and CDR2: LGHNA and YNFKEQ. The CDR3 runs to 14 residues. The V gene end was trimmed by 3 bases and the J gene end by 3 bases; junction bases not matched to a gene: 5. The CDR3 DNA sequence: TGTGCCAGCAGCCACCTAGGACTAGACTACGAGCAGTACTTC. As protein: CASSHLGLDYEQYF.

The chain joins TRBV27 to TRBJ2-2; tentatively, D is TRBD2 (6 bases). CDR3 length equals 14 residues. Germline-derived CDR1 and CDR2 are MNHEY and SMNVEV (reference sequence). V lost 7 bases and J lost 9, with 18 bases in between. The CDR3 region has the DNA TGTGCCAGCACAGTCACCTTAGGAGGGAGGGAGCTGTTTTTT. Its translation is CASTVTLGGRELFF.

The chain carries TRBV18 and TRBJ2-2; no definite D call. The CDR3 is 15 residues long. V shed 3 bases and J shed 1 base, with 9 bases lying between them. In germline, CDR1 is KGHSH, CDR2 LQKENI. CDR3 nucleotide sequence: TGTGCCAGCTCACCCCGAACTGTGAACACCGGGGAGCTGTTTTTT. Encoded protein: CASSPRTVNTGELFF. Variable domain in full (rest from reference TRBV18 and TRBJ2-2): NAGVMQNPRHLVRRRGQEARLRCSPMKGHSHVYWYRQLPEEGLKFMVYLQKENIIDESGMPKERFSAEFPKEGPSILRIQQVVRGDSAAYFCASSPRTVNTGELFFGEGSRLTVL.

The rearrangement links TRBV18 to TRBJ1-1; TRBD1 might be the D (5 bases). With 3 bases removed from V and 0 bases from J, the gap between germline ends came to 14 bases. The CDR3 length is 16 residues. The V gene's germline CDR1 is KGHSH and CDR2 LQKENI. Here the CDR3 reads CASSPVEGIMNTEAFF. The DNA of the CDR3 is TGTGCCAGCTCACCGGTGGAGGGGATAATGAACACTGAAGCTTTCTTT. The full variable domain, rest sourced from reference TRBV18 and TRBJ1-1, is NAGVMQNPRHLVRRRGQEARLRCSPMKGHSHVYWYRQLPEEGLKFMVYLQKENIIDESGMPKERFSAEFPKEGPSILRIQQVVRGDSAAYFCASSPVEGIMNTEAFFGQGTRLTVV.